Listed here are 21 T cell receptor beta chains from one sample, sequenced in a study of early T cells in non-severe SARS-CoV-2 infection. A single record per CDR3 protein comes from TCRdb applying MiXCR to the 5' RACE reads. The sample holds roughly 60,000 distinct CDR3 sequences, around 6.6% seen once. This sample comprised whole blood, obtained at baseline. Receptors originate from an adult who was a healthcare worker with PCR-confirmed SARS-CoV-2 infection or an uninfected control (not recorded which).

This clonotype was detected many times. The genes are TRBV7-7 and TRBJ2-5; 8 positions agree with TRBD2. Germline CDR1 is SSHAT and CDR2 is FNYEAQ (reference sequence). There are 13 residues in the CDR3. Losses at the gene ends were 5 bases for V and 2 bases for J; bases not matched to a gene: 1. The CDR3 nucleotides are TGTGCCAGCAGCACTAGCGGACAAGAGACCCAGTACTTC. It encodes CASSTSGQETQYF.

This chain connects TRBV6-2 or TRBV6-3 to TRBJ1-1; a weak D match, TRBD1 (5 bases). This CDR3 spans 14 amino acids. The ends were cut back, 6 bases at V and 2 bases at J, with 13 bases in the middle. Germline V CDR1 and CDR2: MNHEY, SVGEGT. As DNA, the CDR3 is TGTGCCAGCAGGCGGGGGGGAATTAACACTGAAGCTTTCTTT. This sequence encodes CASRRGGINTEAFF.

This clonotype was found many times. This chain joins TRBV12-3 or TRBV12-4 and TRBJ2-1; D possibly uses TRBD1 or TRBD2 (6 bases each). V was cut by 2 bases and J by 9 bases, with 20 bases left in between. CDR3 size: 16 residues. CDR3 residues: CASSLSVGNGGLEQFF. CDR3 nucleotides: TGTGCCAGCAGTTTAAGCGTGGGGAACGGGGGCCTTGAGCAGTTCTTC.

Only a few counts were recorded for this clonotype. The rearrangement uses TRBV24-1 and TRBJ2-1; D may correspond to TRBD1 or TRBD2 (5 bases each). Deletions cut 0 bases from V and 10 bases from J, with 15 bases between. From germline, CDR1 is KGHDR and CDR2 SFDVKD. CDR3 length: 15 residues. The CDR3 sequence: CATSDLLNGASEQFF. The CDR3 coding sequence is TGTGCCACCAGTGATTTGCTAAACGGGGCCTCCGAGCAGTTCTTC.

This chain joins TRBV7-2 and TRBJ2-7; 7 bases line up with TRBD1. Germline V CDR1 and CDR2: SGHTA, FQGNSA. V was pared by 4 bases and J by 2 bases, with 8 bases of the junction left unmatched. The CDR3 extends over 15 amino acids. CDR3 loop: CASSSNRGLTYEQYF. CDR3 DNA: TGTGCCAGCAGCTCAAACAGGGGCCTGACCTACGAGCAGTACTTC.

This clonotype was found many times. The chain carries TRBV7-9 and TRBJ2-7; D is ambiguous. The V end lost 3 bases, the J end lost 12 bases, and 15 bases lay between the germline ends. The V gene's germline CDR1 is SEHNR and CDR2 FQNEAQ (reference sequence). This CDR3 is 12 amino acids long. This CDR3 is CASSLDRLSTYF. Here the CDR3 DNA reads TGTGCCAGCAGCTTGGACCGCCTTTCGACGTACTTC.

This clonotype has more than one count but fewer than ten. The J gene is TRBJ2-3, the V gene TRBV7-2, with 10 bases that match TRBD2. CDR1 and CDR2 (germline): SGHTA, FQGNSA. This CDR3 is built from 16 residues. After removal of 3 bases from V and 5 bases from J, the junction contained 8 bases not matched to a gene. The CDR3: CASSFTSGTPRDTQYF. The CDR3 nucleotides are TGTGCCAGCAGCTTTACTAGCGGGACCCCCAGAGATACGCAGTATTTT.

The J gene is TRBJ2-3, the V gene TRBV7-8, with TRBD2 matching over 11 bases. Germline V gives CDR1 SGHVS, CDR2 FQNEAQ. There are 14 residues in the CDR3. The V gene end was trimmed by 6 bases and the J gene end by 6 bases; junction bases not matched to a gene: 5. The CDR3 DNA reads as TGTGCCAGCAGTAGCGGGGGGGCCAGGGATACGCAGTATTTT. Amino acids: CASSSGGARDTQYF.

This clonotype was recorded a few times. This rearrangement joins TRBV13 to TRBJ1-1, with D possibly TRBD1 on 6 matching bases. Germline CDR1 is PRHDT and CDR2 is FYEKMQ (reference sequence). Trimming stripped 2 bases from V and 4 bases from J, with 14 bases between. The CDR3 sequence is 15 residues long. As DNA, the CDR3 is TGTGCCAGCAGCTTAAGGGGGGAGTTTAGCACTGAAGCTTTCTTT. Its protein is CASSLRGEFSTEAFF.

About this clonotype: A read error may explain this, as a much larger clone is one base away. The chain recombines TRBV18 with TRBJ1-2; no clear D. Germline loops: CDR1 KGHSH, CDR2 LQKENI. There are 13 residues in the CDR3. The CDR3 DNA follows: TGTGCCAGCACACCAATGGAGTATGGAGGCTACACCTTC. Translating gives CASTPMEYGGYTF.

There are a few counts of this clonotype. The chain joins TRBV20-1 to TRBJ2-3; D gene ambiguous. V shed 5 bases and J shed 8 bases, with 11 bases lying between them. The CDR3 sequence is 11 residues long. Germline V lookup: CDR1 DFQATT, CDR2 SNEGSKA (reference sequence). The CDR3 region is CSAFFLSTQYF. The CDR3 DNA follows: TGCAGTGCTTTTTTTCTTTCTACGCAGTATTTT.

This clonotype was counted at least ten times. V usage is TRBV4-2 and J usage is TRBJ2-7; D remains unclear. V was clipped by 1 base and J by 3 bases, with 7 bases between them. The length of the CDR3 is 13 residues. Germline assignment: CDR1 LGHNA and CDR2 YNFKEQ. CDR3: CASSQGVGYEQYF. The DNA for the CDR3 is TGTGCCAGCAGCCAAGGGGTCGGCTACGAGCAGTACTTC.

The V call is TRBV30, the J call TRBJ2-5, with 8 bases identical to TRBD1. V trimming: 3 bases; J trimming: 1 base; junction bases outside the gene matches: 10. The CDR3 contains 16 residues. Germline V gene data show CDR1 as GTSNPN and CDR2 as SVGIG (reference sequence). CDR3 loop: CAWRVGQGTAQETQYF. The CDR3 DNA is TGTGCCTGGAGGGTAGGACAGGGCACGGCCCAAGAGACCCAGTACTTC.

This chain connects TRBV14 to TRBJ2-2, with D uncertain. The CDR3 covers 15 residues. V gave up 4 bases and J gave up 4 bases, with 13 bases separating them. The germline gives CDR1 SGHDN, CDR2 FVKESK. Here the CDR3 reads CASSLSGLLTGELFF. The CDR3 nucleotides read TGTGCCAGCAGCCTCTCTGGGCTACTCACCGGGGAGCTGTTTTTT.

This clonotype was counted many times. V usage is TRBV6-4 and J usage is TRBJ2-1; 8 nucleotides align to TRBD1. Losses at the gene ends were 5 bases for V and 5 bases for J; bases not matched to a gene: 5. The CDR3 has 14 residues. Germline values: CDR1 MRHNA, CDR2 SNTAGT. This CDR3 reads CASSRTGPNNEQFF. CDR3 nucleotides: TGTGCCAGCAGTAGGACAGGGCCCAACAATGAGCAGTTCTTC.

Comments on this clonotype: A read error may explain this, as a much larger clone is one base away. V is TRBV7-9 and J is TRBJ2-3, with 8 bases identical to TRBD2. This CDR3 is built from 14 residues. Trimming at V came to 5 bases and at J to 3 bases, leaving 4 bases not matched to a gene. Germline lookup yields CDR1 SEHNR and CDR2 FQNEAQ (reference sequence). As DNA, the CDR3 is TGTGCCAGCAGCCGGACTAGCCGGACAGATACGCAGTATTTT. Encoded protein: CASSRTSRTDTQYF.

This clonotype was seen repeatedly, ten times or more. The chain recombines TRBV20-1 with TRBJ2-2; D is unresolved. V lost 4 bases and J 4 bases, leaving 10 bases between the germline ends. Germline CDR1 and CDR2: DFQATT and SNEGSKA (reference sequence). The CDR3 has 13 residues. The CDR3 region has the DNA TGCAGTGCTATAGTCACGAGCACCGGGGAGCTGTTTTTT. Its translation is CSAIVTSTGELFF.

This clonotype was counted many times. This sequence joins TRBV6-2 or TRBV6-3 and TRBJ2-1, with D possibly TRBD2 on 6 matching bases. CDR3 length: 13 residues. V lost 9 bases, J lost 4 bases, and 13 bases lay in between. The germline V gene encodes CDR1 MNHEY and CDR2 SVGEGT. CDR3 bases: TGTGCCAGTTGGGAGGCAGGGTACAATGAGCAGTTCTTC. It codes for CASWEAGYNEQFF.

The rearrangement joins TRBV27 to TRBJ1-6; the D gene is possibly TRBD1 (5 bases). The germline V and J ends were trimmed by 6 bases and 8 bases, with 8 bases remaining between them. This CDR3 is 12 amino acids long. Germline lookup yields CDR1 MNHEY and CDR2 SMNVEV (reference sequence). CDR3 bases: TGTGCCAGCAGGAGGGGTGATTCACCCCTCCACTTT. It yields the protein CASRRGDSPLHF.

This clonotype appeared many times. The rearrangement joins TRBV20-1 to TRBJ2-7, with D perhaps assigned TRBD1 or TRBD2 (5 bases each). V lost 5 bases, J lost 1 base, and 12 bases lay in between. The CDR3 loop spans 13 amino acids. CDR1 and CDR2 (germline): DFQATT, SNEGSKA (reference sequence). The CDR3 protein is CSASGTVSYEQYF. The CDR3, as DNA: TGCAGTGCTTCCGGGACCGTGTCCTACGAGCAGTACTTC.

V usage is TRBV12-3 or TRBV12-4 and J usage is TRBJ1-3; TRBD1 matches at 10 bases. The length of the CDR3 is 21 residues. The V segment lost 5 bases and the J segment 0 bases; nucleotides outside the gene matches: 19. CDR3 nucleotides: TGTGCCAGCAGTCCAGCTGGACAGGGGGTCCTTATTCCCGTCTCTGGAAACACCATATATTTT. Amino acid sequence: CASSPAGQGVLIPVSGNTIYF.